The clone carrying this TCR beta chain was seen a handful of times. The sample comes from a study of blood T cell repertoires in COVID-19. On the study more broadly: Samples of COVID-19 (acute and convalescent) were obtained from the United States, Italy and Spain.

Produced via immunoSEQ multiplex PCR; TCRdb's table is partial and in-frame only. The top ten hold more than 30% of the sample, which has fewer than 40,000 clones, around four fifths seen once. The CDR3 totals 16 residues. The ends lost 3 bases at V and 4 bases at J; junction bases unmatched: 8. Per the germline V gene, CDR1 is SGHKS and CDR2 is YYEKEE (reference sequence). V gene TRBV5-5 combines with J gene TRBJ2-5; the match to TRBD1 covers 11 bases. Sequenced input: peripheral blood. This receptor was obtained from a man aged 80 or over with active or convalescent COVID-19. In DNA, the CDR3 is TGTGCCAGCAGCTCCAGGACAGGGGGCAAGGGAGAGACCCAGTACTTC. Protein product: CASSSRTGGKGETQYF.